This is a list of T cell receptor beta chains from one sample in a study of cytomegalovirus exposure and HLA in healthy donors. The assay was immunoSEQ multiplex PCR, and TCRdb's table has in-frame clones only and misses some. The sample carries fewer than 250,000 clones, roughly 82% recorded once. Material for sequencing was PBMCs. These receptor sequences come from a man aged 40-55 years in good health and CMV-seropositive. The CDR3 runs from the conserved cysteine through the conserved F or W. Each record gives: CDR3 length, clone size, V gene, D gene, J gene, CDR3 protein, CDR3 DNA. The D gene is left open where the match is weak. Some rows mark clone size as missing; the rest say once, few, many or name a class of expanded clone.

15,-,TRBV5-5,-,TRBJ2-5,CASSYRQDIQETQYF,TGTGCCAGCAGCTACCGACAGGACATCCAAGAGACCCAGTACTTC
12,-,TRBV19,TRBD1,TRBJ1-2,CASSFGTGERTF,TGTGCCAGTAGTTTTGGGACAGGGGAGCGCACCTTC
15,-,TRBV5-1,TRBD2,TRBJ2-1,CASSPTSGPYNEQFF,TGCGCCAGCAGCCCTACTAGCGGGCCCTACAATGAGCAGTTCTTC
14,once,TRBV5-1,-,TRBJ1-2,CASSGDMGPYGYTF,TGCGCCAGCAGCGGGGACATGGGGCCCTATGGCTACACCTTC
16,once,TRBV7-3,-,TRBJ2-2,CASSLLGQRNTGELFF,TGTGCCAGCAGCTTACTTGGACAGAGGAACACCGGGGAGCTGTTTTTT
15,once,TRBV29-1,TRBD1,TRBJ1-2,CSVGGGDSGGSGYTF,TGCAGCGTTGGAGGGGGCGACTCGGGAGGGAGTGGCTACACCTTC
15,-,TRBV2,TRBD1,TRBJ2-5,CASSAQTGPRETQYF,TGTGCCAGCAGTGCCCAGACAGGGCCCCGGGAGACCCAGTACTTC
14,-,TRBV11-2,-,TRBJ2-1,CASSAGNSYNEQFF,TGTGCCAGCAGCGCAGGGAACTCCTACAATGAGCAGTTCTTC
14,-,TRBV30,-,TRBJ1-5,CAWSFRVSNQPQHF,TGTGCCTGGTCTTTTCGCGTGAGCAATCAGCCCCAGCATTTT
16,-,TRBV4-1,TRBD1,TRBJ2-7,CASATGGVGAAYEQYF,TGCGCCAGCGCCACAGGGGGAGTCGGAGCAGCCTACGAGCAGTACTTC
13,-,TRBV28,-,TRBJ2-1,CASSSGSYNEQFF,TGTGCCAGCAGCTCGGGGTCCTACAATGAGCAGTTCTTC
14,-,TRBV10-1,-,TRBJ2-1,CASIRPGLSNEQFF,TGCGCCAGCATTAGACCGGGACTCAGTAATGAGCAGTTCTTC
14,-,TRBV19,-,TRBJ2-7,CASSIGLGGYEQYF,TGTGCCAGTAGTATCGGCCTCGGCGGCTACGAGCAGTACTTC
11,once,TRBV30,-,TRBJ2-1,CAWSVGDEQFF,TGTGCCTGGAGTGTAGGGGATGAGCAGTTCTTC
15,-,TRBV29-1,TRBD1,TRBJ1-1,CSVEVRGTGRTEAFF,TGCAGCGTTGAAGTCCGAGGGACAGGTAGGACTGAAGCTTTCTTT
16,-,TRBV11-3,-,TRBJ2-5,CASSSVNRGGQETQYF,TGTGCCAGCAGCTCCGTGAACAGGGGAGGCCAAGAGACCCAGTACTTC
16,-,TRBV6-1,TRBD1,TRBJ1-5,CASSARDRGLSQPQHF,TGTGCCAGCAGTGCTCGGGACAGGGGGCTAAGTCAGCCCCAGCATTTT
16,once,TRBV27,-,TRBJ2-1,CASSLAGAGSYNEQFF,TGTGCCAGTAGCCTGGCGGGGGCGGGCTCCTACAATGAGCAGTTCTTC
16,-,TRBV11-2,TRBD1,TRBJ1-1,CASSLGAGGMNTEAFF,TGTGCCAGCAGCTTAGGGGCAGGGGGAATGAACACTGAAGCTTTCTTT
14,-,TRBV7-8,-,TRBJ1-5,CASSKGGPNQPQHF,TGTGCCAGCAGCAAAGGTGGGCCGAATCAGCCCCAGCATTTT
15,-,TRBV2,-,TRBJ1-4,CASITGPSTNEKLFF,TGTGCCAGCATAACAGGGCCCTCAACTAATGAAAAACTGTTTTTT
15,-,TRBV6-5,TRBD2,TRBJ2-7,CASSPTSGRAYEQYF,TGTGCCAGCAGCCCTACTAGCGGGAGGGCCTACGAGCAGTACTTC
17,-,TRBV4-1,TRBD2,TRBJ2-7,CASSQDRTSGRAYEQYF,TGCGCCAGCAGCCAAGATCGGACTAGCGGGAGGGCCTACGAGCAGTACTTC
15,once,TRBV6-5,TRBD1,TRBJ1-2,CASSPGTGINYGYTF,TGTGCCAGCAGCCCGGGGACAGGGATTAACTATGGCTACACCTTC
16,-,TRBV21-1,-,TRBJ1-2,CASSKGIWDTGRGYTF,TGTGCCAGCAGCAAAGGGATTTGGGACACAGGCAGGGGCTACACCTTC
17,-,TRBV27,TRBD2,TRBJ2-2,CASSSPRTSGPTGELFF,TGTGCCAGCAGTTCCCCCCGGACTAGCGGGCCTACCGGGGAGCTGTTTTTT
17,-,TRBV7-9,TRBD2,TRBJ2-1,CASNPTPPSGSHNEQFF,TGTGCCAGCAACCCCACCCCCCCTAGCGGGAGCCACAATGAGCAGTTCTTC
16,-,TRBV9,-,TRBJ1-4,CASSSSREMLNEKLFF,TGTGCCAGCAGCTCCTCCCGGGAGATGCTGAATGAAAAACTGTTTTTT
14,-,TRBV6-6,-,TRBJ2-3,CASSPLARGDTQYF,TGTGCCAGCAGTCCTCTAGCCCGGGGAGATACGCAGTATTTT